One sample yielded the 26 T cell receptor beta chains listed below, sequenced in a study of T cell repertoires in cytomegalovirus infection. A single record per CDR3 protein comes from TCRdb applying MiXCR to the reads. The data hold more than 400,000 distinct CDR3 sequences, with around 27% observed a single time. Sequencing used PBMCs. These receptors all stem from a human donor in good health (CMV status not recorded). Some clones in this sample may be carry-over from other donors' samples.

The sample holds many counts of this clonotype. The chain joins TRBV7-9 to TRBJ2-1; D unclear. This CDR3 region has 12 residues. V was cut by 1 base and J by 10 bases, with 8 bases left in between. Germline-derived CDR1 and CDR2 are SEHNR and FQNEAQ (reference sequence). This CDR3 is CASSLEGREQFF. CDR3 sequence (DNA): TGTGCCAGCAGCTTAGAGGGCAGGGAGCAGTTCTTC.

This clonotype was counted a few times. The rearrangement links TRBV20-1 to TRBJ2-1, with D possibly TRBD2 on 5 matching bases. V lost 5 bases to trimming and J lost 7 bases, with 9 bases between them. The CDR3 is made up of 11 amino acids. From germline, CDR1 is DFQATT and CDR2 SNEGSKA (reference sequence). In nucleotides, the CDR3 is TGCAGTGCTTTACGGGAAAATGAGCAGTTCTTC. It is translated as CSALRENEQFF.

V and J are TRBV19 and TRBJ2-7; 11 nucleotides agree with TRBD1. The germline gives CDR1 LNHDA, CDR2 SQIVND (reference sequence). Trimming at V came to 5 bases and at J to 6 bases, leaving 6 bases not matched to a gene. This CDR3 is built from 14 residues. The CDR3 spells CASSAGTGGGEQYV. Here the CDR3 DNA reads TGTGCCAGTAGTGCCGGGACAGGGGGAGGCGAGCAGTACGTC.

This chain joins TRBV20-1 and TRBJ2-1, with D perhaps TRBD1 or TRBD2 (6 bases each). CDR1 is DFQATT and CDR2 is SNEGSKA in the germline V gene (reference sequence). The CDR3 has 18 residues. V shed 4 bases and J shed 1 base, with 23 bases lying between them. CDR3 nucleotide sequence: TGCAGTGCTAACTTAGGGGACCTAGGGGGGAGGTCCTACAATGAGCAGTTCTTC. Protein: CSANLGDLGGRSYNEQFF.

This clonotype was seen only a few times. The chain is built from TRBV28 and TRBJ1-2, with a tentative D call TRBD1 (6 bases). This CDR3 has 15 amino acids. V was shortened by 5 bases and J by 4 bases, with 17 bases between the two germline ends. CDR1 and CDR2 (germline): MDHEN, SYDVKM. CDR3 loop: CASSLGQKFPYGYTF. The CDR3 coding sequence is TGTGCCAGCAGTCTAGGACAGAAATTCCCCTATGGCTACACCTTC.

The chain uses TRBV19 and TRBJ2-5; tentatively, D is TRBD1 or TRBD2 (5 bases each). Germline assignment: CDR1 LNHDA and CDR2 SQIVND (reference sequence). Trimming took off 6 bases at V and 5 bases at J, with 16 bases between the two ends. The CDR3 contains 14 residues. CDR3 nucleotides: TGTGCCAGTAGAACTGGGATCTGGGGGGAGACCCAGTACTTC. Encoded protein: CASRTGIWGETQYF.

This clonotype was found many times. V is TRBV7-6 and J is TRBJ2-7, with 9 bases identical to TRBD2. This CDR3 is 19 amino acids long. V shed 1 base, J shed 2 bases, and the junction held 15 bases outside the gene matches. The V gene's germline CDR1 is SGHVS and CDR2 FNYEAQ. The CDR3, as DNA: TGTGCCAGCAGCTTAGGTTCCGGGCTAGCGGGACCTTCGCCCTACGAGCAGTACTTC. Encoded protein: CASSLGSGLAGPSPYEQYF.

This rearrangement joins TRBV6-2 or TRBV6-3 to TRBJ2-1; 10 bases are shared with TRBD2. Germline CDR1 is MNHEY and CDR2 is SVGEGT. The CDR3 sequence is 13 residues long. The CDR3 region has the DNA TGTGCTGCAGCGGGAGGGCCCTACAATGAGCAGTTCTTC. This sequence encodes CAAAGGPYNEQFF.

The chain combines TRBV29-1 with TRBJ2-5; D call uncertain. The V and J ends lost 5 bases and 3 bases respectively, with 19 bases between them. The germline V gene has CDR1 SQVTM and CDR2 ANQGSEA. This CDR3 has 15 residues. CDR3 loop: CSVCGLELTEETQYF. The DNA for the CDR3 is TGCAGCGTTTGTGGGTTAGAACTTACCGAAGAGACCCAGTACTTC.

The CDR3: CASTMGNRARNTEAFF. CDR3 coding DNA: TGTGCCAGCACCATGGGTAACAGGGCAAGGAACACTGAAGCTTTCTTT. This chain uses TRBV7-8 with TRBJ1-1; possible D gene TRBD1, 6 bases. Trimming left V 7 bases short and J 1 base short, with 19 bases between. Germline lookup yields CDR1 SGHVS and CDR2 FQNEAQ. The CDR3 contains 16 residues.

V and J are TRBV5-4 and TRBJ2-3; 9 bases are shared with TRBD2. Trimming removed 4 bases from V and 2 bases from J; junction bases left unmatched: 5. This CDR3 is 15 amino acids long. The germline V gene encodes CDR1 SGHNT and CDR2 YYREEE (reference sequence). In nucleotides, the CDR3 is TGTGCCAGCAGCCAGACTAGCGGACACACAGATACGCAGTATTTT. It is translated as CASSQTSGHTDTQYF.

This chain uses TRBV20-1 with TRBJ2-1; maybe TRBD2 (5 bases). The CDR3 has 16 residues. V was trimmed by 3 bases and J by 5 bases, leaving 20 bases between them. CDR1 DFQATT and CDR2 SNEGSKA come from the germline V gene (reference sequence). CDR3 sequence reads: CSASVGRGHWNNEQFF. The CDR3 DNA is TGCAGTGCTAGTGTCGGACGGGGTCATTGGAACAATGAGCAGTTCTTC.

This clonotype was observed a few times. This rearrangement joins TRBV12-5 to TRBJ2-5, with a tentative D call TRBD2 (5 bases). CDR3 length: 14 residues. V shed 3 bases and J shed 3 bases, with 11 bases lying between them. Germline V gene lookup returns CDR1 LGHNT and CDR2 FRNRAP. The CDR3 region is CASGFGNRKETQYF. The CDR3 DNA sequence: TGTGCTAGTGGTTTCGGGAACAGAAAAGAGACCCAGTACTTC.

A remark on this clonotype: Relative to the germline gene, one junction end is altered; a read error may explain this. This chain joins TRBV28 and TRBJ1-1; D may be TRBD1 (5 bases). The CDR3 length is 15 residues. Germline lookup yields CDR1 MDHEN and CDR2 SYDVKM. In nucleotides, the CDR3 is TGTGTCAGCAGTTTACCGGGGGGATTGAACACTGAAGCTTTCTTT. Translation gives CVSSLPGGLNTEAFF. Full variable domain (rest looked up from reference TRBV28 and TRBJ1-1): DVKVTQSSRYLVKRTGEKVFLECVQDMDHENMFWYRQDPGLGLRLIYFSYDVKMKEKGDIPEGYSVSREKKERFSLILESASTNQTSMYLCVSSLPGGLNTEAFFGQGTRLTVV.

As to this clonotype: The CDR3 carries no conserved terminal phenylalanine or tryptophan, so it likely arises from a read error. The rearrangement joins TRBV12-3 or TRBV12-4 to TRBJ1-2; the D gene is possibly TRBD1 (6 bases). The V gene lost 5 bases and the J gene lost 8 bases, with 18 bases spanning the gap. The CDR3 totals 14 residues. In DNA, the CDR3 is TGTGCCAGCAGTCGGGACAACCTAGGAGAGGGCTACACCATC. It translates to CASSRDNLGEGYTI.

This clonotype showed up many times. The chain joins TRBV7-6 to TRBJ2-2; TRBD2 matches 11 bases. The V gene's germline CDR1 is SGHVS and CDR2 FNYEAQ. The CDR3 sequence is 18 residues long. With V trimmed by 5 bases and J by 7 bases, 15 bases remained unmatched. CDR3 sequence (DNA): TGTGCCAGCAGCCTCAGGATAGCGGGAGGGCCCACTAACGGGGAGCTGTTTTTT. It specifies CASSLRIAGGPTNGELFF.

This clonotype was seen repeatedly, ten times or more. The rearrangement links TRBV7-2 to TRBJ1-2; D not certain. Germline loops: CDR1 SGHTA, CDR2 FQGNSA. The CDR3 has 14 residues. With 2 bases removed from V and 0 bases from J, the gap between germline ends came to 7 bases. Here the CDR3 DNA reads TGTGCCAGCAGCTTATTTCGGACTAACTATGGCTACACCTTC. Translated, it gives CASSLFRTNYGYTF.

At least ten counts were recorded for this clonotype. This CDR3 is CASSSEGWGSYEQYF. Here the CDR3 DNA reads TGTGCCAGCAGCTCGGAGGGGTGGGGTTCCTACGAGCAGTACTTC. The V and J genes are TRBV7-9 and TRBJ2-7; TRBD2 might be the D (6 bases). CDR1 is SEHNR and CDR2 is FQNEAQ in the germline V gene (reference sequence). The CDR3 length is 15 residues. Trimming pared 4 bases from V and 1 base from J, leaving 14 bases between.

This chain uses TRBV6-5 with TRBJ2-5; D not certain. The CDR3 has 14 residues. V gave up 2 bases and J gave up 5 bases, with 12 bases separating them. CDR1 and CDR2 from the germline V gene are MNHEY and SVGAGI. CDR3 coding DNA: TGTGCCAGCAGTTACAGCGAGGTTGGGGAGACCCAGTACTTC. Its protein is CASSYSEVGETQYF.

The chain couples TRBV28 to TRBJ1-4, with D hard to call. This CDR3 contains 15 residues. V lost 4 bases and J lost 4, with 13 bases in between. Germline loops: CDR1 MDHEN, CDR2 SYDVKM. Written as DNA, the CDR3 is TGTGCCAGCAGTTCCTCCGGGAGGGTTAATGAAAAACTGTTTTTT. Its translation: CASSSSGRVNEKLFF.

This clonotype was seen a few times. The J gene is TRBJ2-7, the V gene TRBV28, with a possible D match to TRBD2 (6 bases). The CDR3 totals 14 residues. The germline CDR1 and CDR2 sequences are MDHEN and SYDVKM. V lost 8 bases and J lost 2, with 16 bases in between. CDR3: CASGGPAFPYEQYF. The CDR3 DNA is TGTGCCAGCGGAGGGCCCGCCTTTCCCTACGAGCAGTACTTC.

This clonotype was counted ten times or more. This sequence joins TRBV20-1 and TRBJ2-5, with 7 bases fitting TRBD2. There are 15 residues in the CDR3. CDR1 DFQATT and CDR2 SNEGSKA come from the germline V gene (reference sequence). V trimming: 4 bases; J trimming: 1 base; junction bases outside the gene matches: 9. As DNA, the CDR3 is TGCAGTGCTACCAGAGACAGCGGGACCCAAGAGACCCAGTACTTC. Translated: CSATRDSGTQETQYF.

The V call is TRBV29-1, the J call TRBJ1-2; 9 bases align to TRBD1. The CDR3 has 13 amino acids. Trimming cost V 8 bases and J 2 bases; bases outside gene matches: 6. The germline V gene encodes CDR1 SQVTM and CDR2 ANQGSEA. The CDR3 is CSSSDRGNYGYTF. The CDR3, as DNA: TGCAGCTCCTCGGACAGGGGAAACTATGGCTACACCTTC. The variable domain in full, with the rest retrieved from reference TRBV29-1 and TRBJ1-2, is SAVISQKPSRDICQRGTSLTIQCQVDSQVTMMFWYRQQPGQSLTLIATANQGSEATYESGFVIDKFPISRPNLTFSTLTVSNMSPEDSSIYLCSSSDRGNYGYTFGSGTRLTVV.

As concerns this clonotype: Compared with germline, one end of the junction differs, possibly owing to a read error. The chain joins TRBV5-4 to TRBJ1-4; no firm D call. The CDR3 is made up of 14 amino acids. CDR1 and CDR2 from the germline V gene are SGHNT and YYREEE (reference sequence). The CDR3 spells CASTLEGNGEKLFF. The CDR3 DNA sequence: TGTGCCAGCACCTTGGAAGGGAATGGTGAAAAACTGTTTTTT.

The chain couples TRBV29-1 to TRBJ2-1, with a tentative D call TRBD2 (5 bases). Germline V gene sequence: CDR1 SQVTM, CDR2 ANQGSEA. CDR3 size: 13 residues. The V end was cut by 4 bases, the J end by 8 bases, with 15 bases between. The CDR3 coding sequence is TGCAGCGTTGTAGCCGGGGTGGGGTATGAGCAGTTCTTC. Translated, it gives CSVVAGVGYEQFF.

This clonotype appeared a few times. The chain recombines TRBV4-1 with TRBJ1-1; 9 bases line up with TRBD1. Per the germline V gene, CDR1 is MGHRA and CDR2 is YSYEKL. This CDR3 has 16 residues. J lost 0 bases, V lost 3 bases, and 5 bases had no gene match. CDR3: CASSHPGQGLNTEAFF. The CDR3 nucleotides are TGCGCCAGCAGCCACCCCGGACAGGGGCTGAACACTGAAGCTTTCTTT.